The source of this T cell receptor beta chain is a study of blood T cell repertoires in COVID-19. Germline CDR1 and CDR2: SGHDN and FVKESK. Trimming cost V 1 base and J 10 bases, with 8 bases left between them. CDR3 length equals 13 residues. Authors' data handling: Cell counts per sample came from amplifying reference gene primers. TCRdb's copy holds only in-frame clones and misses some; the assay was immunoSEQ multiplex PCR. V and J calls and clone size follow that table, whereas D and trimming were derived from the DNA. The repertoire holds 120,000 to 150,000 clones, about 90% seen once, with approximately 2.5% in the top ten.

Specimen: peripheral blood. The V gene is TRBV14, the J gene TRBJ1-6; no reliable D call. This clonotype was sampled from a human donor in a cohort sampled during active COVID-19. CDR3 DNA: TGTGCCAGCAGCCAAGTTGCGGGGTCACCCCTCCACTTT. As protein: CASSQVAGSPLHF.